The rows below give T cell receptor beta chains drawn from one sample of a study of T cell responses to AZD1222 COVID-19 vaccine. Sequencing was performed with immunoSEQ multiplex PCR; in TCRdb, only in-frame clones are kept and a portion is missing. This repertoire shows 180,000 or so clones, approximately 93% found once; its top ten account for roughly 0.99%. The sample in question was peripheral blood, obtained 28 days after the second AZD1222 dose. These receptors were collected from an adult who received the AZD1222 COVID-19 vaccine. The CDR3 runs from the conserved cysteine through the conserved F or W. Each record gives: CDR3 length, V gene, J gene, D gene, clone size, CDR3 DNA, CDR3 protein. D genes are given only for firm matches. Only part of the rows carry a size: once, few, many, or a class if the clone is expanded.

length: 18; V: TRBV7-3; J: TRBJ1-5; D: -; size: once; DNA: TGTGCCAGCAGACGGACAGCGGAACTATATCATAGCAATCAGCCCCAGCATTTT; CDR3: CASRRTAELYHSNQPQHF
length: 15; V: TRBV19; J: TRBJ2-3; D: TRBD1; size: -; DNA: TGTGCCAGTAGTATAGAGACAGGGGGCGCGGATACGCAGTATTTT; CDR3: CASSIETGGADTQYF
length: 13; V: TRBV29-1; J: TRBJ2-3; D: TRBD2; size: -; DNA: TGCATGGGCGGGGGGCAAGCCACAGATACGCAGTATTTT; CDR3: CMGGGQATDTQYF
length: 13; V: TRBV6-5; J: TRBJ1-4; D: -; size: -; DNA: TGTGCCAGCAGTTACTCGTTAGGCGAAAAACTGTTTTTT; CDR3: CASSYSLGEKLFF
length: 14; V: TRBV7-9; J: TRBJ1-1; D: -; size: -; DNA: TGTGCCACCCTGTGGGTCGAAGTGAGGACTGAAGCTTTCTTT; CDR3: CATLWVEVRTEAFF
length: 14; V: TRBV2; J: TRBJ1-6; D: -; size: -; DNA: TGTGCCAGCAGTGAGGACAGTGAAAATTCACCCCTCCACTTT; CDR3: CASSEDSENSPLHF
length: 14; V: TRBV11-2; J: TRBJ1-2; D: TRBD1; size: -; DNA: TGTGCCAGCAGCTCGACAGGGGGGGGTTATGGCTACACCTTC; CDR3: CASSSTGGGYGYTF
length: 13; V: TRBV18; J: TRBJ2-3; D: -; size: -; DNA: TGTGCCAGCTCCCCCCGGGGGACAGATACGCAGTATTTT; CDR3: CASSPRGTDTQYF
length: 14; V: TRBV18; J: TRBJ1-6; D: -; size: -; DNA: TGTGCCAGCTCACCACCAGGGTTTGATTCACCCCTCCACTTT; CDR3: CASSPPGFDSPLHF
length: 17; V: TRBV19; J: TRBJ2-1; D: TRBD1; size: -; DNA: TGTGCCAGTAGTACACGGACAGGGGATGTCTCCTACAATGAGCAGTTCTTC; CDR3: CASSTRTGDVSYNEQFF
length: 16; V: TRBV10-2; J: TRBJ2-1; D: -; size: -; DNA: TGCGCCAGCAGTGAGGGTATGGGGAAGGCCTACAATGAGCAGTTCTTC; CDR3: CASSEGMGKAYNEQFF
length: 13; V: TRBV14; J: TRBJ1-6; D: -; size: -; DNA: TGTGCCAGCAGCCTCTACAGGGAATCACCCCTCCACTTT; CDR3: CASSLYRESPLHF
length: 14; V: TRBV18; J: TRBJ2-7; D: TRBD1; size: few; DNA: TGTGCCAGCTACTCCGGGACAGGGTCGGGGGAGCAGTACTTC; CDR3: CASYSGTGSGEQYF
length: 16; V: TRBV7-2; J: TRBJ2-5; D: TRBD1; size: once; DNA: TGTGCCAGCAGCTTAGGGCCGGGACAGGGGAAAGAGACCCAGTACTTC; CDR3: CASSLGPGQGKETQYF
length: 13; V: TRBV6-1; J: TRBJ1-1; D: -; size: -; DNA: TGTGCCAGCAGTGAACAGGGGAACACTGAAGCTTTCTTT; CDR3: CASSEQGNTEAFF
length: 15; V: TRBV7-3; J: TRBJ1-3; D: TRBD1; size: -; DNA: TGTGCCAGCAGCACAGGGACAGCGACTGGAAACACCATATATTTT; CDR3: CASSTGTATGNTIYF
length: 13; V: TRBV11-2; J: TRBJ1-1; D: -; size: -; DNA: TGTGCCAGCAGCTCCCAGAGGGGGATTGAAGCTTTCTTT; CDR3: CASSSQRGIEAFF
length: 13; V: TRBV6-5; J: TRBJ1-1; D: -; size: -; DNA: TGTGCCACTTTCTTAGCGGGGGGAACTGAAGCTTTCTTT; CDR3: CATFLAGGTEAFF
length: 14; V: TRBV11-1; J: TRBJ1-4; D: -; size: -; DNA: TGTGCCAGCAGCTTAGGGGACGTCAATGAAAAACTGTTTTTT; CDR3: CASSLGDVNEKLFF
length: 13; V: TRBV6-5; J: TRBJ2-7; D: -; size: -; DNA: TGTGCCAGCAGAAGGACGCAATCCTACGAGCAGTACTTC; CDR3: CASRRTQSYEQYF
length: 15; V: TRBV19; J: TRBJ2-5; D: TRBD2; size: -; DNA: TGTGCCAGTACCTCAGGGGCTAGCGGGGCGGAGACCCAGTACTTC; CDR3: CASTSGASGAETQYF
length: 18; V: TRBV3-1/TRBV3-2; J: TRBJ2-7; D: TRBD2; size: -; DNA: TGTGCCAGCAGCCAAGCGGCTAGCGGGGGGATCTTCCTACGACGGCAGTACTTC; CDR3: CASSQAASGGIFLRRQYF
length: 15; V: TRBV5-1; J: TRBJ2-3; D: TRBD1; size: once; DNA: TGCGCCAGCAGCAACAGGGGTGGGGTGACAGATACGCAGTATTTT; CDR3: CASSNRGGVTDTQYF
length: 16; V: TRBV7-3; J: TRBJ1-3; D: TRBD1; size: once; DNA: TGTGCCAGCAGCCCACAGGGGACGAGCTCTGGAAACACCATATATTTT; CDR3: CASSPQGTSSGNTIYF
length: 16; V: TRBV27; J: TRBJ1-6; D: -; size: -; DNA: TGTGCCAGCAGTTTAAGCAGGGGCAAGTTGAATTCACCCCTCCACTTT; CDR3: CASSLSRGKLNSPLHF
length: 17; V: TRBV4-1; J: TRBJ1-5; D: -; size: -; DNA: TGCGCCAGCAGCCAAGAACAAACCGCTTGGGGCAATCAGCCCCAGCATTTT; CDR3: CASSQEQTAWGNQPQHF
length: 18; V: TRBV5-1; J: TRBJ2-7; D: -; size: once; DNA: TGCGCCAGCAGCCTGACGAGCGCCCTCGCCACAGGGACCTACGAGCAGTACTTC; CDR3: CASSLTSALATGTYEQYF
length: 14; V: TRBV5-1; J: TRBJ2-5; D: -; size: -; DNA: TGCGCCAGCAGCTTGGGGGGGAGGCAAGAGACCCAGTACTTC; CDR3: CASSLGGRQETQYF
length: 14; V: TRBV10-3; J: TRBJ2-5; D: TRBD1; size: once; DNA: TGTGCCATCAGTGGGGGACAGGGACAAGAGACCCAGTACTTC; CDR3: CAISGGQGQETQYF
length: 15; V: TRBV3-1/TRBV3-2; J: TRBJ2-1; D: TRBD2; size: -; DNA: TGTGCCAGCAGCCCGCCAGGGACTACTTACAATGAGCAGTTCTTC; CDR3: CASSPPGTTYNEQFF
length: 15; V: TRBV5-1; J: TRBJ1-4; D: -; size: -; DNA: TGCGCCAGCAGACAGGGAGAGGCAACTAATGAAAAACTGTTTTTT; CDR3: CASRQGEATNEKLFF
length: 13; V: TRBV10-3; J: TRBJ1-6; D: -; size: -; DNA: TGTGCCATCAGGGGAAGCGGGAATTCACCCCTCCACTTT; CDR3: CAIRGSGNSPLHF
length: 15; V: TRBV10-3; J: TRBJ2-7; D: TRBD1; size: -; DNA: TGTGCCATCAGTGACCGGGACAGCTTCTCCTACGAGCAGTACTTC; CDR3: CAISDRDSFSYEQYF
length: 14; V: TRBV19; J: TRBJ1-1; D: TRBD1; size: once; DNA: TGTGCCAGTAGTAATGGTCCCGGGACAGGGAAAGCTTTCTTT; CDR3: CASSNGPGTGKAFF
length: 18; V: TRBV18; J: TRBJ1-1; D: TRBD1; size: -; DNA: TGTGCCAGCTCACCGGCATTCACAGGGGGCGAATTGAACACCGAAGCTTTCTTT; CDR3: CASSPAFTGGELNTEAFF
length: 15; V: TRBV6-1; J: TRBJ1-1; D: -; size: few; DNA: TGTGCCAGCAGTGAAGTTGGCGACGGGAACACTGAAGCTTTCTTT; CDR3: CASSEVGDGNTEAFF
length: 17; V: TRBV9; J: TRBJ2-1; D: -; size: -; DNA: TGTGCCAGCAGCGTTCTCGACAGCGGAAGGGGTGGCAATGAGCAGTTCTTC; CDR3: CASSVLDSGRGGNEQFF
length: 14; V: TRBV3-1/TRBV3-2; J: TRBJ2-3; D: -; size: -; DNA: TGTGCCAGCAGCCGAGGGGTCTTCACAGATACGCAGTATTTT; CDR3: CASSRGVFTDTQYF
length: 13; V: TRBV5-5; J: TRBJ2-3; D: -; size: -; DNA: TGTGCCAGCAGTTCCGCAGGCACAGATACGCAGTATTTT; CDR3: CASSSAGTDTQYF
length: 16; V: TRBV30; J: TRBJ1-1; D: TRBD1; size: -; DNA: TGTGCCTGGAGTGTACTGTACAGGGGGCGCGGTACTGAAGCTTTCTTT; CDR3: CAWSVLYRGRGTEAFF
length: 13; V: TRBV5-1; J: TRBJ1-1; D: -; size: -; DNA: TGCGCCAGCAGCTTTGGGGGCGGGGAATTTGCTTTCTTT; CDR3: CASSFGGGEFAFF
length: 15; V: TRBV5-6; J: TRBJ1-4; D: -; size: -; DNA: TGTGCCAGCAGCTCTCGACAGGCGGCTAATGAAAAACTGTTTTTT; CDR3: CASSSRQAANEKLFF